This T cell receptor (beta chain) emerged from a study of T cell clones after liver transplantation. In the study overall: Without induction therapy, subjects received standard immunosuppression until 12-24 months post-transplant. Draws occurred before transplant, before withdrawal, and after complete or failed withdrawal. Study results and limitations: A significant post-transplant drop in circulating graft-donor-reactive CD4 TCRbeta sequences occurred in most of the 8 subjects. Migration into the graft, not deletion, may explain lost graft donor-reactive T cells.

The CDR3 covers 13 residues. V shed 10 bases and J shed 8 bases, with 18 bases lying between them. CDR1 and CDR2 from the germline V gene are SNHLY and FYNNEI. Note on this clone: The antigen is undetermined.

TCRdb's copy holds only in-frame clones and misses some; the assay was immunoSEQ multiplex PCR. The sample includes more than 95,000 clones, about 86% of them seen just once. Sequencing used CD4+ T cells from blood, obtained around 49 months after liver transplant. This clonotype originated in a human patient who received a liver transplant. Some T cells may be provided by the graft donor. The V call is TRBV2, the J call TRBJ1-3; D is unclear. For the CDR3, the DNA is TGTGCCATCCTTCTCGGGTCCCTGGACACCATATATTTT. As protein: CAILLGSLDTIYF.